This T cell receptor (beta chain) comes out of a study of blood T cells in healthy people across ages. Overall study results and limits: Researchers deemed the diversity estimates from one million T cells underestimates.

The draw of peripheral blood yielded around 9.6 milliliters from each donor. This clonotype has more than one count but fewer than ten. Antigen unknown. The second PCR ran roughly 6 to 11 cycles with a sample-barcoded 5' primer and J-beta primers. The authors tagged each cDNA molecule using a template-switch adaptor with 12 random nucleotides. TCRdb re-derived calls from the 5' RACE reads in MiXCR, one entry per CDR3 protein. The table lists about 730,000 distinct CDR3 sequences, 40% to 45% of them singletons, with roughly 19% in the top ten. Trimming removed 1 base at V and 5 bases at J, with 12 bases between. Germline CDR1 reads MGHDK; CDR2 reads SYGVNS. The CDR3 is made up of 14 amino acids.

This TCR derives from a woman in her sixties or seventies in good health. V is TRBV25-1 and J is TRBJ2-7; D is unclear. Sequencing was done on a sample of blood. The CDR3: CASSESARRHEQYF. The CDR3 nucleotides read TGTGCCAGCAGTGAATCGGCCAGGCGCCACGAGCAGTACTTC.